Shown below are 10 T cell receptor delta chains from a single sample sequenced in a study of gamma-delta T cells after stem cell transplantation. TCRdb fed the RT-PCR reads into CATT to redo clone calling. This sample has 1,300 to 1,500 delta-chain clones, with about 49% found just once. Material: gamma-delta T cells. The receptors derive from a human donor. It is not recorded whose cells these are; they may come from a transplant donor.

The chain employs TRDV2 and TRDJ1, with TRDD3 matching over 8 bases. V lost 3 bases, J lost 3 bases, and 11 bases stayed unmatched. CDR1 and CDR2 (germline): GEAIGNYY, EKD. This CDR3 is built from 16 residues. The DNA of the CDR3 is TGTGCCTGTGACCTACTGGGGGCCACGGGGCCCGATAAACTCATCTTT. Its translation: CACDLLGATGPDKLIF.

This clone has more than one count but fewer than ten. One junction end does not reproduce the germline sequence, and a read error may be involved. This CDR3 is also generated by other DNA sequences in the sample. The J gene is TRDJ2, the V gene TRDV2, with 8 bases lining up with TRDD3. The CDR3 contains 17 residues. Per the germline V gene, CDR1 is GEAIGNYY and CDR2 is EKD. DNA for the CDR3: TGTGCCTGTGACACTTTAACTACTGGGGGGTTGACCGCACAACTCTTCTTT. This codes for CACDTLTTGGLTAQLFF.

As for this clone: Because the CDR3's place on the DNA is in doubt, the DNA is left out and the CDR3 is given as listed by TCRdb. The chain couples TRAV29/DV5 to TRDJ1; TRDD3, the D gene given by the table, was not confirmed from the DNA. Germline CDR1 and CDR2: NSMFDY and ISSIKDK. Ends included, the CDR3 has 25 residues. CDR3 protein: CSVLLCSKQTGDVLGDYPYTDKLIF.

As concerns this clone: A much larger clone differs from this one at a single base, so this may be a read error. The sample carries other DNA sequences with the same CDR3. V gene TRDV1 combines with J gene TRDJ1; 10 bases agree with TRDD3. The CDR3 extends over 21 amino acids. Trimming cost V 2 bases and J 1 base; bases outside gene matches: 19. Germline CDR1 and CDR2: TSWWSYY and QGS. The CDR3: CALGEDDWDRLGDRCTDKLIF. In DNA, the CDR3 is TGTGCTCTTGGGGAAGACGATTGGGACCGGCTGGGGGATAGGTGCACCGATAAACTCATCTTT.

This clone was detected once. This likely reflects a read error, since a far larger clone is one base away. Other DNA sequences in the same sample also yield this CDR3. The CDR3 nucleotides read TGTGCCTGTGACACCGCTGGGGGAACGAGCTCCTGGGACACCCGTCAGATGTTTTTC. This gives the protein CACDTAGGTSSWDTRQMFF. This chain joins TRDV2 and TRDJ3, with 8 positions matching TRDD3. The CDR3 totals 19 residues. The germline V gene has CDR1 GEAIGNYY and CDR2 EKD.

The rearrangement joins TRDV2 to TRDJ1; D remains unclear. The CDR3 totals 15 residues. Germline loops: CDR1 GEAIGNYY, CDR2 EKD. V shed 3 bases and J shed 0 bases, with 13 bases lying between them. CDR3 DNA: TGTGCCTGTGACGCCGTAGGGTCCAACACCGATAAACTCATCTTT. Translated, it gives CACDAVGSNTDKLIF.

J is TRDJ1 and V is TRAV29/DV5; the match to TRDD3 covers 7 bases. CDR1 and CDR2 from the germline V gene are NSMFDY and ISSIKDK. This CDR3 region has 19 residues. The DNA for the CDR3 is TGTTCCGCAATCCATTGGTACCGGGGATATCAACTTTACACCGATAAACTCATCTTT. Translation: CSAIHWYRGYQLYTDKLIF. The complete variable domain, with remaining parts taken from reference TRAV29/DV5 and TRDJ1, reads DQQVKQNSPSLSVQEGRISILNCDYTNSMFDYFLWYKKYPAEGPTFLISISSIKDKNEDGRFTVFLNKSAKHLSLHIVPSQPGDSAVYFCSAIHWYRGYQLYTDKLIFGKGTRVTVEP.

Worth noting for this clone: The likely explanation is a read error, given a far larger clone one base away. Other nucleotide sequences from this sample produce the same CDR3. The J gene is TRDJ2, the V gene TRDV2, with TRDD3 matching over 11 bases. V lost 0 bases, J lost 4 bases, and 12 bases stayed unmatched. The germline V gene has CDR1 GEAIGNYY and CDR2 EKD. CDR3 size: 19 residues. CDR3 nucleotides: TGTGCCTGTGACACCGTGGAAGCCTGGGGGATACCTACGACAGCACAACTCTTCTTT. Its protein product is CACDTVEAWGIPTTAQLFF.

On this clone: A much larger clone lies a single base off, so this may be a read error. Other DNA variants within this sample encode the same CDR3. CDR3 protein: CALTLAPVETWGPYTDKLIF. The CDR3 DNA reads as TGTGCTCTTACATTAGCCCCTGTCGAGACCTGGGGCCCCTACACAGATAAACTCATCTTT. The chain uses TRDV1 and TRDJ1; D possibly corresponds to TRDD3 (6 bases). From germline, CDR1 is TSWWSYY and CDR2 QGS. The CDR3 has 20 residues.

This clone was detected a few times. A much larger clonotype is one base distant, so this may be a read error. J is TRDJ1 and V is TRDV2; no clear D. The CDR3 has 15 amino acids. The V gene's germline CDR1 is GEAIGNYY and CDR2 EKD. CDR3 sequence: CACDTVSLHTDNLIF. CDR3 coding DNA: TGTGCCTGTGACACCGTCTCCCTCCACACCGATAACCTCATCTTT.